The present entry profiles one TCR beta chain with its context. The data were taken from a study of T cells in Graves' hyperthyroidism and ophthalmopathy. What was amplified from RNA transcripts were TCR beta CDR3 regions. The TCR CDR3 first-round RT-PCR relied on the HTBI primer set. TCRdb re-derived calls from the multiplex PCR reads in MiXCR, one entry per CDR3 protein. Of hundreds of thousands of distinct CDR3 sequences listed, roughly a sixth are singletons. V lost 5 bases, J lost 7 bases, and 21 bases lay in between. Per germline, CDR1 MNHNS and CDR2 SASEGT. The CDR3 is made up of 16 amino acids.

This chain joins TRBV6-1 and TRBJ2-1, with D perhaps matching TRBD1 (5 bases). The sequence was obtained from a woman aged 50 to 65 with Graves' hyperthyroidism that later progressed to Graves' ophthalmopathy. Sequenced input: blood. This CDR3 is CASSPDLGQNWNEQFF. Here the CDR3 DNA reads TGTGCCAGCAGTCCTGACTTGGGGCAGAATTGGAATGAGCAGTTCTTC.